This passage covers 28 T cell receptor beta chains from one sample sequenced in a study of regulatory T cells in long-lasting Graves disease. CDR3 regions were amplified by Arm-PCR using iRepertoire HTBI primers to build TCR beta libraries. TCRdb reanalysed the multiplex PCR reads using MiXCR and keeps one entry per CDR3 protein. The sample holds a few hundred thousand distinct CDR3 sequences, about 17% seen once. Stated time point: newly diagnosed GD, antithyroid drugs for less than 3 months. Extracted PBMC RNA gave rise to the TCR library. These same records also appear under a second study, on T cells in Graves' hyperthyroidism and ophthalmopathy.

The sample consisted of peripheral blood mononuclear cells (PBMCs), taken at new diagnosis, from a patient treated with antithyroid drugs. The receptors were gathered from a woman aged 18-30 years with Graves disease.

This clonotype showed up many times. The chain couples TRBV14 to TRBJ1-5; D is unclear. This CDR3 comprises 15 residues. V was clipped by 4 bases and J by 1 base, with 11 bases between them. CDR1 is SGHDN and CDR2 is FVKESK in the germline V gene. In DNA form, the CDR3 reads TGTGCCAGCAGCCCGCCAGGACCGAGCAATCAGCCCCAGCATTTT. It encodes CASSPPGPSNQPQHF.

This clonotype was detected ten times or more. The J gene is TRBJ2-1, the V gene TRBV6-1, with 9 bases identical to TRBD1. Trimming removed 8 bases from V and 7 bases from J; junction bases left unmatched: 6. The CDR3 has 13 residues. The V gene's germline CDR1 is MNHNS and CDR2 SASEGT. The CDR3 here is CASAGTGRNEQFF. CDR3 nucleotide sequence: TGTGCCAGCGCCGGGACAGGGAGAAATGAGCAGTTCTTC.

This clonotype was seen ten or more times. The chain employs TRBV27 and TRBJ2-1; 9 bases align to TRBD2. The CDR3 covers 17 residues. Germline V gives CDR1 MNHEY, CDR2 SMNVEV (reference sequence). After removal of 1 base from V and 9 bases from J, the junction contained 13 bases not matched to a gene. Here the CDR3 DNA reads TGTGCCAGCAGTTTATACGACGGTGCGGGAGGGTATAGTGAGCAGTTCTTC. It is translated as CASSLYDGAGGYSEQFF.

This clonotype was detected a few times. The V and J genes are TRBV2 and TRBJ2-7, with a weak D call TRBD1 (6 bases). Trimming left V 2 bases short and J 5 bases short, with 16 bases between. The CDR3 has 15 amino acids. Germline V lookup: CDR1 SNHLY, CDR2 FYNNEI. The CDR3 nucleotides read TGTGCCAGCAGTGAATTCGCCAGGGGCGGCAACGAGCAGTACTTC. Translating it yields CASSEFARGGNEQYF.

The J gene is TRBJ2-7, the V gene TRBV7-8; D possibly matches TRBD1 or TRBD2 (5 bases each). Germline-derived CDR1 and CDR2 are SGHVS and FQNEAQ. The CDR3 contains 14 residues. Trimming stripped 1 base from V and 4 bases from J, with 11 bases between. The CDR3 reads CASSLVRGVYEQYF. CDR3 coding DNA: TGTGCCAGCAGCTTAGTTAGGGGAGTGTACGAGCAGTACTTC.

This clonotype was recorded at least ten times. The chain combines TRBV2 with TRBJ2-1; tentative D call: TRBD1 (6 bases). The length of the CDR3 is 14 residues. The V end lost 8 bases, the J end lost 9 bases, and 20 bases lay between the germline ends. Germline V CDR1 and CDR2: SNHLY, FYNNEI. The CDR3 DNA follows: TGTGCCAGCCGAGGATGGCAGGGGAAGGGTGAGCAGTTCTTC. Protein product: CASRGWQGKGEQFF.

The sample holds a few counts of this clonotype. V usage is TRBV9 and J usage is TRBJ2-1; 7 bases agree with TRBD1. Germline V gene data show CDR1 as SGDLS and CDR2 as YYNGEE. The ends lost 4 bases at V and 5 bases at J; junction bases unmatched: 9. This CDR3 spans 15 amino acids. In nucleotides, the CDR3 is TGTGCCAGCAGCTGGGACAGAGGGCGAGACAATGAGCAGTTCTTC. Encoded protein: CASSWDRGRDNEQFF.

This clonotype turned up a few times. This chain joins TRBV30 and TRBJ2-3; 8 positions match TRBD2. Germline V gene sequence: CDR1 GTSNPN, CDR2 SVGIG (reference sequence). Trimming at V came to 3 bases and at J to 2 bases, leaving 7 bases not matched to a gene. This CDR3 contains 15 residues. The DNA for the CDR3 is TGTGCCTGGAGAGCAGCGGGGGCCCCCACAGATACGCAGTATTTT. Its translation is CAWRAAGAPTDTQYF.

The sample holds a few counts of this clonotype. The V gene is TRBV12-3 or TRBV12-4, the J gene TRBJ1-1; 9 nucleotides agree with TRBD1. The CDR3 runs to 15 residues. V shed 6 bases and J 7 bases; nucleotides not matched to a gene: 12. CDR3 loop: CASRPTHDRGVEAFF. As DNA, the CDR3 is TGTGCCAGCAGACCGACTCACGACAGGGGGGTTGAAGCTTTCTTT.

This clonotype was observed many times. The chain uses TRBV20-1 and TRBJ2-5, with 12 bases fitting TRBD2. The CDR3 runs to 14 residues. Germline CDR1 is DFQATT and CDR2 is SNEGSKA (reference sequence). The ends lost 7 bases at V and 5 bases at J; junction bases unmatched: 8. CDR3 protein: CSVPSGRAAETQYF. For the CDR3, the DNA is TGCAGTGTCCCTAGCGGGAGGGCCGCGGAGACCCAGTACTTC.

This clonotype was seen once. V gene TRBV7-9 combines with J gene TRBJ2-1; 13 bases are shared with TRBD2. The CDR3 covers 19 residues. Germline values: CDR1 SEHNR, CDR2 FQNEAQ (reference sequence). Unmatched junction bases numbered 11, after V lost 2 bases and J lost 4 bases. In DNA form, the CDR3 reads TGTGCCAGCAGCTTACCCCGTTTGGGACTAGCGGGAATGTACAATGAGCAGTTCTTC. The encoded protein is CASSLPRLGLAGMYNEQFF.

In its sample, this clonotype was seen a few times. This may be a read error, as it is one base from a much larger clone. This chain joins TRBV28 and TRBJ2-3; either TRBD1 or TRBD2 may supply D (7 bases each). This CDR3 is 16 amino acids long. Germline CDR1 and CDR2: MDHEN and SYDVKM. The V end lost 4 bases, the J end lost 5 bases, and 19 bases lay between the germline ends. CDR3 region: CASSYSQGGVEDTQYF. The CDR3 DNA is TGTGCCAGCAGTTACTCGCAGGGGGGGGTGGAAGATACGCAGTATTTT.

This clonotype came up many times. The chain combines TRBV6-5 with TRBJ2-3; D unresolved. CDR1 and CDR2 from the germline V gene are MNHEY and SVGAGI. Trimming stripped 2 bases from V and 2 bases from J, with 8 bases between. This CDR3 contains 14 residues. In DNA form, the CDR3 reads TGTGCCAGCAGTTACATCGTCAACACAGATACGCAGTATTTT. Translation: CASSYIVNTDTQYF.

There are a few counts of this clonotype. The CDR3 here is CASSLVVGGLAGLSEQYF. DNA of the CDR3: TGTGCCAGCAGCTTAGTCGTCGGCGGACTAGCGGGATTGAGCGAGCAGTACTTC. The gene calls are TRBV7-2 and TRBJ2-7; the match to TRBD2 covers 12 bases. Trimming at V came to 1 base and at J to 6 bases, leaving 13 bases not matched to a gene. The CDR3 loop spans 18 amino acids. Germline loops: CDR1 SGHTA, CDR2 FQGNSA.

V and J are TRBV4-1 and TRBJ2-1; TRBD2 aligns across 9 bases. V lost 1 base, J lost 7 bases, and 2 bases stayed unmatched. Germline V CDR1 and CDR2: MGHRA, YSYEKL. This CDR3 contains 14 residues. CDR3 region: CASSQGTSVNEQFF. The CDR3, as DNA: TGCGCCAGCAGCCAAGGGACTAGCGTTAATGAGCAGTTCTTC.

This clonotype was counted many times. J is TRBJ2-7 and V is TRBV28; TRBD2 matches 14 bases. The V gene's germline CDR1 is MDHEN and CDR2 SYDVKM. V was clipped by 6 bases and J by 7 bases; unmatched bases: 8. The CDR3 runs to 15 residues. This chain's CDR3 is CASSVTSGRAWEQYF. CDR3 bases: TGTGCCAGCAGCGTGACTAGCGGGAGGGCCTGGGAGCAGTACTTC.

The chain joins TRBV29-1 to TRBJ1-2, with D tentatively TRBD1 (5 bases). The CDR3 runs to 14 residues. Deletions cut 4 bases from V and 1 base from J, with 13 bases between. The germline V gene encodes CDR1 SQVTM and CDR2 ANQGSEA. The CDR3: CSVGDPQGNYGYTF. In nucleotides, the CDR3 is TGCAGCGTTGGAGACCCCCAGGGTAACTATGGCTACACCTTC.

The V gene is TRBV19, the J gene TRBJ1-4, with no clear D. V lost 7 bases and J lost 6, with 12 bases in between. Per the germline V gene, CDR1 is LNHDA and CDR2 is SQIVND (reference sequence). The CDR3 length is 13 residues. CDR3 sequence: CASNRQAHEKLFF. Written as DNA, the CDR3 is TGTGCCAGTAACCGCCAGGCGCATGAAAAACTGTTTTTT.

In its sample, this clonotype was seen a few times. The chain recombines TRBV19 with TRBJ2-1; 11 bases match TRBD1. V lost 3 bases and J lost 0; bases outside the gene matches: 10. CDR1 LNHDA and CDR2 SQIVND come from the germline V gene (reference sequence). The CDR3 has 19 amino acids. The CDR3 DNA follows: TGTGCCAGTAGTATCCGGGACAGGGGGATCCCGAGCTCCTACAATGAGCAGTTCTTC. Residues: CASSIRDRGIPSSYNEQFF.

Worth noting for this clonotype: A read error is possible here, since a much larger clone lies one base away. The chain is built from TRBV7-6 and TRBJ2-3; D uncertain. The V end lost 2 bases, the J end lost 1 base, and 4 bases lay between the germline ends. The CDR3 consists of 13 residues. Germline values: CDR1 SGHVS, CDR2 FNYEAQ. The CDR3 here is CASSLMRTDTQYF. The DNA for the CDR3 is TGTGCCAGCAGCTTAATGCGCACAGATACGCAGTATTTT.

This clonotype came up a few times. Likely a read error: the CDR3 ends without its conserved phenylalanine or tryptophan. The chain couples TRBV12-3 or TRBV12-4 to TRBJ2-1; weak D call: TRBD2 (5 bases). The CDR3 runs 12 residues. The V gene lost 5 bases and the J gene lost 8 bases, with 10 bases spanning the gap. The CDR3 reads CASSGVAYEQFS. In nucleotides, the CDR3 is TGTGCCAGCAGTGGAGTAGCGTATGAGCAGTTCTCC.

This clonotype was counted many times. The V call is TRBV11-2, the J call TRBJ2-5; D may be TRBD2 (6 bases). CDR3 length: 14 residues. Germline V gene data show CDR1 as SGHAT and CDR2 as FQNNGV. The germline V and J ends were trimmed by 0 bases and 4 bases, with 9 bases remaining between them. In nucleotides, the CDR3 is TGTGCCAGCAGCTTAGATCTGGGGGGAGAGACCCAGTACTTC. Residues: CASSLDLGGETQYF.

This clonotype was seen repeatedly, ten times or more. This chain joins TRBV30 and TRBJ1-5; 9 nucleotides line up with TRBD1. The CDR3 spans 17 residues. The trim removed 3 bases at V and 0 bases at J, leaving 9 bases unmatched. CDR1 and CDR2 from the germline V gene are GTSNPN and SVGIG (reference sequence). The CDR3 DNA is TGTGCCTGGAGCCCCGGGACAGGGAGCCCTAGCAATCAGCCCCAGCATTTT. Protein: CAWSPGTGSPSNQPQHF.

As for this clonotype: A much bigger clone sits one base away, suggesting this may be a read error. This chain connects TRBV5-5 to TRBJ2-7, with unresolved D. The germline V gene encodes CDR1 SGHKS and CDR2 YYEKEE (reference sequence). The CDR3 spans 14 residues. CDR3 sequence: CAGSLSGISYEQYF. The CDR3 DNA reads as TGTGCCGGCAGCTTGTCCGGAATTTCCTACGAGCAGTACTTC.

In this sample, this clonotype turned up many times. This chain connects TRBV20-1 to TRBJ2-7, with a weak D call TRBD1 (6 bases). The CDR3 runs 12 residues. The ends were cut back, 5 bases at V and 2 bases at J, with 10 bases in the middle. CDR1 and CDR2 (germline): DFQATT, SNEGSKA (reference sequence). Here the CDR3 reads CSAQQGAYEQYF. The CDR3 region has the DNA TGCAGTGCTCAACAGGGTGCCTACGAGCAGTACTTC.

This clonotype has ten or more counts. The chain carries TRBV20-1 and TRBJ2-1, with D unclear. Per the germline V gene, CDR1 is DFQATT and CDR2 is SNEGSKA (reference sequence). This CDR3 has 16 amino acids. Trimming shortened V by 3 bases and J by 0 bases, and 15 bases separated the two germline ends. CDR3 nucleotides: TGCAGTGCTAGCTCCTTTACTGAAAGCTCCTACAATGAGCAGTTCTTC. It yields the protein CSASSFTESSYNEQFF.

This clonotype was seen at least ten times. This CDR3 reads CASSPQIATGELFF. The DNA for the CDR3 is TGTGCCAGCTCACCACAGATTGCGACCGGGGAGCTGTTTTTT. The rearrangement uses TRBV18 and TRBJ2-2; D gene ambiguous. The V gene lost 1 base and the J gene lost 5 bases, with 8 bases spanning the gap. Germline CDR1 is KGHSH and CDR2 is LQKENI. CDR3 size: 14 residues.

This clonotype was observed at least ten times. This chain uses TRBV28 with TRBJ2-1; 8 nucleotides align to TRBD1. In germline, CDR1 is MDHEN, CDR2 SYDVKM. This CDR3 has 14 residues. V lost 5 bases to trimming and J lost 9 bases; unmatched junction nucleotides: 9. The CDR3 is CASSIWTGRGEQFF. The CDR3 DNA sequence: TGTGCCAGCAGTATTTGGACAGGGAGAGGTGAGCAGTTCTTC.